A single TCR beta chain is shown here with its context. Sequenced by immunoSEQ multiplex PCR; TCRdb stores in-frame clones only, minus some. Seen here are around 59,000 clones, 70% to 90% observed once, and the top ten hold about 4.9%. This specimen comes from a study of blood T cell repertoires in COVID-19. After removal of 3 bases from V and 6 bases from J, the junction contained 10 bases not matched to a gene. Germline CDR1 and CDR2: SQVTM and ANQGSEA. The CDR3 length is 14 residues. The source of this sequence is a man in his sixties with acute or convalescent COVID-19. The source material was peripheral blood. The chain uses TRBV29-1 and TRBJ1-2; 7 bases align to TRBD1. CDR3 protein: CSVEHVAGTDGYTF. The CDR3 nucleotides read TGCAGCGTTGAGCACGTGGCAGGGACAGATGGCTACACCTTC. Supplemented by reference TRBV29-1 and TRBJ1-2, the full variable domain reads SAVISQKPSRDICQRGTSLTIQCQVDSQVTMMFWYRQQPGQSLTLIATANQGSEATYESGFVIDKFPISRPNLTFSTLTVSNMSPEDSSIYLCSVEHVAGTDGYTFGSGTRLTVV.